The 11 T cell receptor beta chains listed next were all sequenced from one sample in a study of T cell changes during pregnancy in multiple sclerosis. Here immunoSEQ multiplex PCR was the method, and the copy in TCRdb shows in-frame clones only, minus some. The sample yields about 40,000 clones, more than 85% seen once. The source was CD8+ T cells from peripheral blood mononuclear cells, collected in the first trimester of pregnancy. These receptors were obtained from a female donor with multiple sclerosis, enrolled in a pregnancy study.

This chain uses TRBV2 with TRBJ2-5; TRBD1 agrees at 7 bases. With V trimmed by 6 bases and J by 1 base, 5 bases remained unmatched. The CDR3 length is 14 residues. The germline V gene encodes CDR1 SNHLY and CDR2 FYNNEI. The CDR3 bases are TGTGCCAGCAGGCAAACAGGGGCCCAAGAGACCCAGTACTTC. The encoded protein is CASRQTGAQETQYF.

This chain uses TRBV5-1 with TRBJ2-7; TRBD1 agrees at 7 bases. Germline V gives CDR1 SGHRS, CDR2 YFSETQ. This CDR3 contains 14 residues. V lost 0 bases and J lost 4; bases outside the gene matches: 4. CDR3 sequence reads: CASSLAPGGYEQYF. The CDR3, as DNA: TGCGCCAGCAGCTTGGCCCCAGGGGGTTACGAGCAGTACTTC.

The rearrangement uses TRBV27 and TRBJ1-5; 9 positions agree with TRBD1. Trimming took 5 bases from V and 6 from J; bases not matched to a gene: 8. The CDR3 consists of 15 residues. Germline values: CDR1 MNHEY, CDR2 SMNVEV (reference sequence). CDR3 region: CASSPPPGQGQPQHF. CDR3 nucleotide sequence: TGTGCCAGCAGTCCCCCACCGGGACAGGGTCAGCCCCAGCATTTT.

The chain links TRBV19 to TRBJ2-7; D is possibly TRBD1 (6 bases). V was cut by 6 bases and J by 2 bases, with 14 bases left in between. Germline loops: CDR1 LNHDA, CDR2 SQIVND (reference sequence). The CDR3 sequence is 14 residues long. This CDR3 is CASSLGWGPYEQYF. In DNA, the CDR3 is TGTGCCAGTAGCCTGGGGTGGGGGCCCTACGAGCAGTACTTC.

The chain combines TRBV7-9 with TRBJ2-5; 8 bases match TRBD2. Germline trimming cut 5 bases from V and 4 bases from J; bases unmatched to any gene: 9. The germline gives CDR1 SEHNR, CDR2 FQNEAQ (reference sequence). The CDR3 has 15 residues. In DNA form, the CDR3 reads TGTGCCAGCAGCGGGGCAGCGGGGGTGTTAGAGACCCAGTACTTC. It yields the protein CASSGAAGVLETQYF.

The chain carries TRBV28 and TRBJ2-3, with D hard to call. Trimming left V 5 bases short and J 3 bases short, with 9 bases between. This CDR3 has 13 amino acids. Germline V gene data show CDR1 as MDHEN and CDR2 as SYDVKM. The CDR3 reads CASSLPKTDTQYF. CDR3 nucleotides: TGTGCCAGCAGTCTACCAAAAACAGATACGCAGTATTTT.

This sequence joins TRBV29-1 and TRBJ2-1; 7 bases align to TRBD1. Unmatched junction bases numbered 8, after V lost 5 bases and J lost 7 bases. The CDR3 runs to 13 residues. Per germline, CDR1 SQVTM and CDR2 ANQGSEA. This chain's CDR3 is CSVLTGARNEQFF. Here the CDR3 DNA reads TGCAGCGTTCTCACAGGGGCGAGGAATGAGCAGTTCTTC.

The V and J genes are TRBV9 and TRBJ1-6; the D gene is possibly TRBD1 (6 bases). This CDR3 contains 16 residues. CDR1 is SGDLS, CDR2 YYNGEE, per germline. V was clipped by 3 bases and J by 4 bases, with 14 bases between them. The CDR3 is CASSEGVRGYNSPLHF. CDR3 bases: TGTGCCAGCAGCGAGGGAGTCAGGGGTTATAATTCACCCCTCCACTTT.

V usage is TRBV11-2 and J usage is TRBJ2-7, with 9 bases lining up with TRBD1. Per germline, CDR1 SGHAT and CDR2 FQNNGV. The CDR3 runs to 15 residues. The ends lost 5 bases at V and 0 bases at J; junction bases unmatched: 5. The CDR3, as DNA: TGTGCCAGCAGCATATCGACAGGGGGCTCCTACGAGCAGTACTTC. This sequence encodes CASSISTGGSYEQYF.

V usage is TRBV29-1 and J usage is TRBJ2-7; D possibly corresponds to TRBD2 (5 bases). The CDR3 covers 14 residues. Germline CDR1 reads SQVTM; CDR2 reads ANQGSEA. Trimming removed 3 bases at V and 2 bases at J, with 14 bases between. The CDR3 region is CSVERATDPYEQYF. CDR3 nucleotide sequence: TGCAGCGTTGAGCGGGCTACGGACCCCTACGAGCAGTACTTC.

This clone was recorded only once. CDR3 DNA sequence: TGTGCCAGTAGTGAAAGCAGGTCCCTCGGGGATGGCTACACCTTC. This sequence encodes CASSESRSLGDGYTF. This chain connects TRBV19 to TRBJ1-2; the D is unclear. Looked up from germline, CDR1 is LNHDA and CDR2 is SQIVND (reference sequence). Trimming took off 5 bases at V and 6 bases at J, with 19 bases between the two ends. The CDR3 runs 15 residues.